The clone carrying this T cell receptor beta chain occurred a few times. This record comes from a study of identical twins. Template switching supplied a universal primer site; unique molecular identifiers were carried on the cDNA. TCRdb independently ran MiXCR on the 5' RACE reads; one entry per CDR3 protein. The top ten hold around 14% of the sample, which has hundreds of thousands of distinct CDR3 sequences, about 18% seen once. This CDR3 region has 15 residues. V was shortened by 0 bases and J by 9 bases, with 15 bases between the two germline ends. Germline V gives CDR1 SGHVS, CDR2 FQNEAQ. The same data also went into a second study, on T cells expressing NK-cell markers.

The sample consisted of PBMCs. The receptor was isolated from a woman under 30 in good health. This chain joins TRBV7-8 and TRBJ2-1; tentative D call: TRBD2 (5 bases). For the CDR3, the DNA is TGTGCCAGCAGCTTAGCGGAGGCTCTCATGGGTGAGCAGTTCTTC. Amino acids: CASSLAEALMGEQFF.